What follows are 10 T cell receptor beta chains derived from one specimen sequenced in a study of Ad26.COV2.S vaccination and SARS-CoV-2 variants. Using immunoSEQ multiplex PCR, the repertoire was profiled, and TCRdb retains in-frame clones only, with some absent. The table includes under 150,000 clones, more than 80% detected once. The specimen was peripheral blood, collected after recovery from COVID-19. These TCRs come from a human donor who had recovered from COVID-19.

This chain connects TRBV5-1 to TRBJ1-1; D ambiguous. The CDR3 is 14 amino acids. Trimming removed 4 bases at V and 2 bases at J, with 12 bases between. Germline V lookup: CDR1 SGHRS, CDR2 YFSETQ. CDR3 loop: CASSPQAGNTEAFF. The CDR3 DNA is TGCGCCAGCAGCCCTCAGGCTGGAAACACTGAAGCTTTCTTT.

The gene calls are TRBV11-2 and TRBJ1-1; 8 bases agree with TRBD1. Looked up from germline, CDR1 is SGHAT and CDR2 is FQNNGV. V gave up 4 bases and J gave up 1 base; unmatched junction bases: 5. This CDR3 contains 15 residues. DNA for the CDR3: TGTGCCAGCAGCTCCTGGACAGGGAGGAACACTGAAGCTTTCTTT. Translating it yields CASSSWTGRNTEAFF.

This clone was found once. J is TRBJ1-1 and V is TRBV13; the D is unclear. V was cut by 1 base and J by 1 base, with 4 bases left in between. CDR1 is PRHDT and CDR2 is FYEKMQ in the germline V gene (reference sequence). This CDR3 has 13 amino acids. For the CDR3, the DNA is TGTGCCAGCAGCTTAGTGGGGAACACTGAAGCTTTCTTT. Translating gives CASSLVGNTEAFF.

In its sample, this clone was seen once. The gene calls are TRBV29-1 and TRBJ2-7; D is ambiguous. CDR1 SQVTM and CDR2 ANQGSEA come from the germline V gene. The CDR3 has 15 amino acids. The V and J ends lost 4 bases and 2 bases respectively, with 18 bases between them. This CDR3 reads CSVAGRTILTYEQYF. CDR3 DNA sequence: TGCAGCGTTGCGGGCAGAACGATTCTAACCTACGAGCAGTACTTC.

The V gene is TRBV27, the J gene TRBJ1-6; D gene unclear. This CDR3 comprises 15 residues. The V gene lost 0 bases and the J gene lost 2 bases, with 5 bases spanning the gap. Per the germline V gene, CDR1 is MNHEY and CDR2 is SMNVEV (reference sequence). The CDR3 sequence is CASSLSGPYNSPLHF. CDR3 bases: TGTGCCAGCAGTTTATCCGGGCCCTATAATTCACCCCTCCACTTT.

J is TRBJ1-1 and V is TRBV11-2; D is possibly TRBD1 (5 bases). The CDR3 extends over 15 amino acids. Germline V CDR1 and CDR2: SGHAT, FQNNGV. V was shortened by 1 base and J by 3 bases, with 12 bases between the two germline ends. The CDR3 here is CASSLGQGRYTEAFF. The DNA for the CDR3 is TGTGCCAGCAGCTTAGGGCAGGGTCGGTACACTGAAGCTTTCTTT.

This chain uses TRBV2 with TRBJ2-3; 9 bases match TRBD2. J was trimmed by 4 bases and V by 10 bases; bases with no gene match: 9. Germline CDR1 SNHLY, CDR2 FYNNEI. The CDR3 totals 14 residues. The CDR3 region has the DNA TGTGCCACAGGGACTAGCCCCTCTGCAGATACGCAGTATTTT. It specifies CATGTSPSADTQYF.

Written as DNA, the CDR3 is TGTGCCAGCAGCCAAAACAGGGGGTACAAGGCCGGGGAGCTGTTTTTT. Protein: CASSQNRGYKAGELFF. The chain carries TRBV5-4 and TRBJ2-2; 8 bases align to TRBD1. CDR1 SGHNT and CDR2 YYREEE come from the germline V gene (reference sequence). The CDR3 sequence is 16 residues long. Trimming took 4 bases from V and 6 from J; bases not matched to a gene: 11.

The chain combines TRBV25-1 with TRBJ1-5; 8 nucleotides line up with TRBD1. The CDR3 sequence is 14 residues long. Trimming removed 8 bases from V and 7 bases from J; junction bases left unmatched: 10. Looked up from germline, CDR1 is MGHDK and CDR2 is SYGVNS. The CDR3 DNA is TGTGCCAGCCGGGACAGGTACGACCACCAGCCCCAGCATTTT. Encoded protein: CASRDRYDHQPQHF.

The chain joins TRBV19 to TRBJ2-2; D is unclear. The CDR3 length is 11 residues. The germline gives CDR1 LNHDA, CDR2 SQIVND (reference sequence). The germline V and J ends were trimmed by 9 bases and 8 bases, with 10 bases remaining between them. Here the CDR3 DNA reads TGTGCCAGCCTGGGGATGGGGGAGCTGTTTTTT. Residues: CASLGMGELFF.